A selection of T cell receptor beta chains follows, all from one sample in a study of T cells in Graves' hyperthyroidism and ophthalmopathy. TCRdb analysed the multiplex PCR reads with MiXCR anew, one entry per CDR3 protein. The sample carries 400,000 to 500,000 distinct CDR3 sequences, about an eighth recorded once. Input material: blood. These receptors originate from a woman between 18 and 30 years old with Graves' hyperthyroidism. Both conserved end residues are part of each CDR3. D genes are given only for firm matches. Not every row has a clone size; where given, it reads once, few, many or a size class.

CDR3aa: CASSQDWGSDSPLHF
CDR3nt: TGTGCCAGCAGCCAAGATTGGGGAAGTGATTCACCCCTCCACTTT
d_gene: -
abundance: many
j_gene: TRBJ1-6
v_gene: TRBV3-1

CDR3aa: CASSERTAATNEKLFF
CDR3nt: TGTGCCAGCAGTGAGCGGACTGCCGCAACTAATGAAAAACTGTTTTTT
d_gene: -
abundance: many
j_gene: TRBJ1-4
v_gene: TRBV6-1

CDR3aa: CSARVSGYEKLFF
CDR3nt: TGCAGTGCTAGAGTCTCCGGCTATGAAAAACTGTTTTTT
d_gene: -
abundance: -
j_gene: TRBJ1-4
v_gene: TRBV20-1

CDR3aa: CASSLRLAPVSSGANVLTF
CDR3nt: TGTGCCAGCAGTTTACGACTAGCGCCCGTAAGCTCTGGGGCCAACGTCCTGACTTTC
d_gene: TRBD2
abundance: many
j_gene: TRBJ2-6
v_gene: TRBV28

CDR3aa: CASSWTSGNEQFF
CDR3nt: TGTGCCAGCAGCTGGACTAGCGGGAATGAGCAGTTCTTC
d_gene: TRBD2
abundance: medium-sized
j_gene: TRBJ2-1
v_gene: TRBV11-3

CDR3aa: CASSLAGGFTDTQYF
CDR3nt: TGTGCCAGCAGCTTAGCGGGGGGTTTCACAGATACGCAGTATTTT
d_gene: -
abundance: few
j_gene: TRBJ2-3
v_gene: TRBV7-2

CDR3aa: CASSEAGPHTDTQYF
CDR3nt: TGTGCCAGCAGTGAAGCGGGGCCTCACACAGATACGCAGTATTTT
d_gene: -
abundance: many
j_gene: TRBJ2-3
v_gene: TRBV2

CDR3aa: CSARSGQGDYEQYF
CDR3nt: TGCAGTGCTAGGAGTGGCCAGGGGGACTACGAGCAGTACTTC
d_gene: TRBD1
abundance: many
j_gene: TRBJ2-7
v_gene: TRBV20-1

CDR3aa: CSVGTASGVGTYNEQFF
CDR3nt: TGCAGCGTTGGTACAGCTAGTGGGGTCGGTACCTACAATGAGCAGTTCTTC
d_gene: -
abundance: -
j_gene: TRBJ2-1
v_gene: TRBV29-1

CDR3aa: CASSTLGGNGYTF
CDR3nt: TGTGCCAGCAGTACACTAGGGGGGAATGGCTACACCTTC
d_gene: -
abundance: -
j_gene: TRBJ1-2
v_gene: TRBV28

CDR3aa: CATSRGSGNTGELFF
CDR3nt: TGTGCCACCAGCAGAGGGTCTGGGAACACCGGGGAGCTGTTTTTT
d_gene: -
abundance: -
j_gene: TRBJ2-2
v_gene: TRBV15

CDR3aa: CASSYLTGYEYNEQFF
CDR3nt: TGTGCCAGCAGTTACCTGACAGGTTACGAATACAATGAGCAGTTCTTC
d_gene: -
abundance: many
j_gene: TRBJ2-1
v_gene: TRBV28